These 30 T cell receptor beta chains were all obtained from the same sample, sequenced in a study of blood T cell repertoires in COVID-19. Method: immunoSEQ multiplex PCR; TCRdb's copy keeps in-frame clones and lacks some. The sample lists hundreds of thousands of clones, approximately 84% occurring once. Material for sequencing was PBMCs or T cells enriched from blood (not recorded which). The receptor source for this set is a woman aged 40 to 50 with acute COVID-19.

The chain uses TRBV7-2 and TRBJ1-5; possibly TRBD1 for D (5 bases). Trimming removed 2 bases from V and 8 bases from J, with 10 bases in between. CDR1 SGHTA and CDR2 FQGNSA come from the germline V gene. The CDR3 spans 13 residues. The CDR3 protein is CASSLFRAEPQHF. CDR3 DNA: TGTGCCAGCAGCTTATTCAGGGCTGAGCCCCAGCATTTT. Filled out from reference TRBV7-2 and TRBJ1-5, the complete variable domain reads GAGVSQSPSNKVTEKGKDVELRCDPISGHTALYWYRQSLGQGLEFLIYFQGNSAPDKSGLPSDRFSAERTGGSVSTLTIQRTQQEDSAVYLCASSLFRAEPQHFGDGTRLSIL.

This clone came up once. The genes are TRBV5-4 and TRBJ1-5; no definite D call. CDR1 and CDR2 (germline): SGHNT, YYREEE (reference sequence). The CDR3 has 13 amino acids. V lost 0 bases to trimming and J lost 4 bases, with 5 bases between them. In DNA form, the CDR3 reads TGTGCCAGCAGCTTGGACAGAAATCAGCCCCAGCATTTT. It yields the protein CASSLDRNQPQHF.

This sequence joins TRBV29-1 and TRBJ1-1; 7 bases are shared with TRBD1. V was clipped by 6 bases and J by 5 bases; unmatched bases: 9. Germline-derived CDR1 and CDR2 are SQVTM and ANQGSEA. The CDR3 extends over 13 amino acids. CDR3 DNA sequence: TGCAGCGTCATTACGGACAGGAGGACTGAAGCTTTCTTT. Protein: CSVITDRRTEAFF. Filled out from reference TRBV29-1 and TRBJ1-1, the complete variable domain reads SAVISQKPSRDICQRGTSLTIQCQVDSQVTMMFWYRQQPGQSLTLIATANQGSEATYESGFVIDKFPISRPNLTFSTLTVSNMSPEDSSIYLCSVITDRRTEAFFGQGTRLTVV.

This clone has a handful of counts. CDR3 nucleotides: TGCGCCAGCAGTGAGTCGATTTCTACCTACGAGCAGTACTTC. This sequence encodes CASSESISTYEQYF. The V and J genes are TRBV10-1 and TRBJ2-7; D not resolved. V was pared by 0 bases and J by 2 bases, with 8 bases between. The length of the CDR3 is 14 residues. CDR1 and CDR2 from the germline V gene are WNHNN and SYGVQD (reference sequence).

V usage is TRBV30 and J usage is TRBJ1-3; 8 bases align to TRBD1. The CDR3 contains 13 residues. V lost 7 bases, J lost 4 bases, and 6 bases stayed unmatched. Germline V gene lookup returns CDR1 GTSNPN and CDR2 SVGIG (reference sequence). CDR3 sequence: CASTRTGGNTIYF. In DNA, the CDR3 is TGTGCCTCGACCAGGACAGGGGGAAACACCATATATTTT.

Here the CDR3 reads CASSGLAGGTDTQYF. DNA of the CDR3: TGTGCCAGCAGCGGACTAGCGGGAGGAACAGATACGCAGTATTTT. This chain connects TRBV7-3 to TRBJ2-3, with TRBD2 matching 14 bases. The CDR3 covers 15 residues. The germline CDR1 and CDR2 sequences are SGHTA and FQGTGA. J lost 3 bases, V lost 5 bases, and 1 base had no gene match. The variable domain in full, completed from reference TRBV7-3 and TRBJ2-3, reads GAGVSQTPSNKVTEKGKYVELRCDPISGHTALYWYRQSLGQGPEFLIYFQGTGAADDSGLPNDRFFAVRPEGSVSTLKIQRTERGDSAVYLCASSGLAGGTDTQYFGPGTRLTVL.

The chain employs TRBV5-1 and TRBJ2-2; 7 bases match TRBD1. Per the germline V gene, CDR1 is SGHRS and CDR2 is YFSETQ. With V trimmed by 1 base and J by 7 bases, 16 bases remained unmatched. This CDR3 is 18 amino acids long. CDR3 nucleotide sequence: TGCGCCAGCAGCTTGAGTATAGGGGGCTCCCTGAGTGGCGGGGAGCTGTTTTTT. This translates into CASSLSIGGSLSGGELFF.

The V gene is TRBV11-3, the J gene TRBJ2-3; the D gene is possibly TRBD2 (5 bases). From germline, CDR1 is SGHNT and CDR2 YENEEA. V was clipped by 5 bases and J by 5 bases, with 11 bases between them. The CDR3 is 13 amino acids. CDR3 loop: CASSPRGVDTQYF. CDR3 DNA sequence: TGTGCCAGCAGCCCACGGGGAGTAGATACGCAGTATTTT.

This sequence joins TRBV6-5 and TRBJ1-4, with TRBD1 identical over 7 bases. The CDR3 contains 12 residues. Germline lookup yields CDR1 MNHEY and CDR2 SVGAGI. V lost 6 bases to trimming and J lost 8 bases; unmatched junction nucleotides: 3. In DNA, the CDR3 is TGTGCCAGCAGGGGGGACAGAGAAAAACTGTTTTTT. Translating gives CASRGDREKLFF.

Worth noting for this clone: Different DNA sequences within this sample yield the same CDR3. The chain is built from TRBV5-1 and TRBJ2-2, with D unresolved. CDR1 SGHRS and CDR2 YFSETQ come from the germline V gene. V shed 0 bases and J shed 5 bases, with 5 bases lying between them. The CDR3 is 13 amino acids. The CDR3 here is CASSLAGTGELFF. Written as DNA, the CDR3 is TGCGCCAGCAGCTTGGCAGGTACCGGGGAGCTGTTTTTT.

The chain has TRBV29-1 and TRBJ2-7; D is unclear. Trimming took 7 bases from V and 6 from J, leaving 13 bases between them. The CDR3 spans 11 residues. Germline assignment: CDR1 SQVTM and CDR2 ANQGSEA. CDR3 DNA: TGCAGCGCCGGGTCCGTTGGCGAGCAGTACTTC. It is translated as CSAGSVGEQYF.

This clone was detected only a few times. This chain joins TRBV1 and TRBJ2-1; TRBD2, the table's D call, was not compared with the DNA. TRBV1 is recorded as a pseudogene. The CDR3 extends over 13 amino acids. CDR3 DNA: TGCACCAGCAGCCAGTCTAGCGGGACTGAGCAGTTCTTC. The encoded protein is CTSSQSSGTEQFF.

V and J are TRBV6-5 and TRBJ2-1; the D is unclear. The V gene's germline CDR1 is MNHEY and CDR2 SVGAGI. V was clipped by 5 bases and J by 15 bases, with 17 bases between them. The CDR3 spans 12 residues. CDR3 sequence: CASSTHTLGGFF. The CDR3 DNA follows: TGTGCCAGCAGTACCCACACCCTTGGTGGGTTCTTC.

The V gene is TRBV7-9, the J gene TRBJ1-2; 8 nucleotides line up with TRBD1. This CDR3 is built from 15 residues. CDR1 and CDR2 (germline): SEHNR, FQNEAQ (reference sequence). Trimming took 2 bases from V and 3 from J; bases not matched to a gene: 5. In DNA form, the CDR3 reads TGTGCCAGCAGCTTATTAGACAGGGGTTACTATGGCTACACCTTC. Residues: CASSLLDRGYYGYTF.

CDR3 DNA: TGTGCCACCAGCAGAGATCTCGGCAGGGGAACCTACGAGCAGTACTTC. Amino acid sequence: CATSRDLGRGTYEQYF. The chain joins TRBV15 to TRBJ2-7; D is perhaps TRBD1 (6 bases). The germline CDR1 and CDR2 sequences are LNHNV and YYDKDF (reference sequence). With 0 bases removed from V and 2 bases from J, the gap between germline ends came to 14 bases. The length of the CDR3 is 16 residues. The variable domain in full, with the rest retrieved from reference TRBV15 and TRBJ2-7, is DAMVIQNPRYQVTQFGKPVTLSCSQTLNHNVMYWYQQKSSQAPKLLFHYYDKDFNNEADTPDNFQSRRPNTSFCFLDIRSPGLGDTAMYLCATSRDLGRGTYEQYFGPGTRLTVT.

The rearrangement links TRBV11-3 to TRBJ1-6; TRBD1 matches at 9 bases. The junction had 9 bases not matched to a gene; V was cut back by 5 bases and J by 10 bases. The CDR3 is 15 amino acids. In germline, CDR1 is SGHNT, CDR2 YENEEA. The CDR3 reads CASSPRTGANSPLHF. The CDR3 DNA sequence: TGTGCCAGCAGCCCCAGGACAGGGGCTAACTCACCCCTCCACTTT.

The J gene is TRBJ2-3, the V gene TRBV7-2, with 11 bases that match TRBD2. With V trimmed by 5 bases and J by 5 bases, 9 bases remained unmatched. This CDR3 has 16 amino acids. Per the germline V gene, CDR1 is SGHTA and CDR2 is FQGNSA. The CDR3 sequence is CASSDRTSGWRDTQYF. CDR3 nucleotide sequence: TGTGCCAGCAGCGACCGGACTAGCGGGTGGAGAGATACGCAGTATTTT.

CDR3 region: CASSSTAGTGAAASTDTQYF. The CDR3 DNA reads as TGTGCCAGCAGTTCAACAGCCGGGACAGGGGCGGCCGCCTCAACAGATACGCAGTATTTT. The chain uses TRBV28 and TRBJ2-3, with 10 nucleotides matching TRBD1. V lost 4 bases to trimming and J lost 3 bases; unmatched junction nucleotides: 19. Per the germline V gene, CDR1 is MDHEN and CDR2 is SYDVKM. The CDR3 length is 20 residues.

The J gene is TRBJ1-5, the V gene TRBV6-1, with D possibly TRBD1 on 6 matching bases. Germline V gene sequence: CDR1 MNHNS, CDR2 SASEGT. Deletions cut 1 base from V and 4 bases from J, with 11 bases between. This CDR3 region has 15 residues. As DNA, the CDR3 is TGTGCCAGCAGTGAAGGATGGACAGATAATCAGCCCCAGCATTTT. It is translated as CASSEGWTDNQPQHF.

This clone was counted once. The J gene is TRBJ2-3, the V gene TRBV11-3, with 12 bases aligning to TRBD2. Germline V gene data show CDR1 as SGHNT and CDR2 as YENEEA. V shed 3 bases and J 7 bases; nucleotides not matched to a gene: 8. The CDR3 contains 16 residues. CDR3 sequence reads: CASSFPGLAGLYTQYF. The CDR3 DNA is TGTGCCAGCAGCTTTCCGGGACTAGCGGGCTTGTATACGCAGTATTTT. The variable domain in full, with the rest retrieved from reference TRBV11-3 and TRBJ2-3, is EAGVVQSPRYKIIEKKQPVAFWCNPISGHNTLYWYLQNLGQGPELLIRYENEEAVDDSQLPKDRFSAERLKGVDSTLKIQPAELGDSAVYLCASSFPGLAGLYTQYFGPGTRLTVL.

This sequence joins TRBV4-1 and TRBJ1-3; 7 nucleotides align to TRBD1. The CDR3 is 17 residues long. Germline V gene data show CDR1 as MGHRA and CDR2 as YSYEKL. With V trimmed by 0 bases and J by 0 bases, 5 bases remained unmatched. CDR3 residues: CASSQDWAGGSGNTIYF. DNA of the CDR3: TGCGCCAGCAGCCAAGATTGGGCAGGGGGCTCTGGAAACACCATATATTTT.

The chain is built from TRBV12-3 or TRBV12-4 and TRBJ1-1, with 11 bases lining up with TRBD1. This CDR3 is 13 amino acids long. V trimming: 6 bases; J trimming: 5 bases; junction bases outside the gene matches: 2. The CDR3 region has the DNA TGTGCCAGCAGAGGACAGGGGGCAACTGAAGCTTTCTTT. Protein product: CASRGQGATEAFF.

The chain carries TRBV18 and TRBJ2-7; D is possibly TRBD2 (6 bases). The CDR3 has 16 amino acids. V was clipped by 3 bases and J by 3 bases, with 18 bases between them. The germline V gene has CDR1 KGHSH and CDR2 LQKENI. CDR3 in amino acids: CASSPTNRRGNYEQYF. The DNA of the CDR3 is TGTGCCAGCTCACCTACTAATCGACGGGGGAACTACGAGCAGTACTTC.

This clone was found a few times. The chain has TRBV2 and TRBJ2-1; D may be TRBD2 (6 bases). The CDR3 extends over 17 amino acids. Trimming shortened V by 2 bases and J by 0 bases, and 14 bases separated the two germline ends. Germline V CDR1 and CDR2: SNHLY, FYNNEI. The CDR3 loop reads CASSESPRDFSYNEQFF. As DNA, the CDR3 is TGTGCCAGCAGTGAATCACCCCGGGACTTCTCCTACAATGAGCAGTTCTTC.

The rearrangement uses TRBV7-3 and TRBJ2-1; 7 bases are a match to TRBD1. J was trimmed by 6 bases and V by 5 bases; bases with no gene match: 10. This CDR3 comprises 15 residues. The germline V gene has CDR1 SGHTA and CDR2 FQGTGA. CDR3 protein: CASSHDRAGGNEQFF. Here the CDR3 DNA reads TGTGCCAGCAGCCACGACAGGGCCGGCGGCAATGAGCAGTTCTTC.

This chain uses TRBV5-6 with TRBJ2-1; tentative D call: TRBD1 (6 bases). The CDR3 is 15 amino acids. CDR1 and CDR2 (germline): SGHDT, YYEEEE. V was cut by 7 bases and J by 4 bases, with 18 bases left in between. As DNA, the CDR3 is TGTGCCAGCCGTAGTTTGGCAGGGGCTTACAATGAGCAGTTCTTC. Translating gives CASRSLAGAYNEQFF. Full variable domain (remainder filled in from reference TRBV5-6 and TRBJ2-1): DAGVTQSPTHLIKTRGQQVTLRCSPKSGHDTVSWYQQALGQGPQFIFQYYEEEERQRGNFPDRFSGHQFPNYSSELNVNALLLGDSALYLCASRSLAGAYNEQFFGPGTRLTVL.

The rearrangement uses TRBV5-6 and TRBJ1-1; perhaps TRBD1 as D (5 bases). V was pared by 4 bases and J by 1 base, with 11 bases between. The CDR3 extends over 14 amino acids. CDR1 and CDR2 from the germline V gene are SGHDT and YYEEEE. CDR3 nucleotide sequence: TGTGCCAGCAGCGAAGACAGAAGGAACACTGAAGCTTTCTTT. Translation gives CASSEDRRNTEAFF.

This clone was counted between two and nine times. The V and J genes are TRBV5-1 and TRBJ2-2; 10 bases match TRBD2. The CDR3 is 14 residues long. V shed 7 bases and J 3 bases; nucleotides not matched to a gene: 3. Germline V gives CDR1 SGHRS, CDR2 YFSETQ. CDR3 in DNA: TGCGCCAGCGAGACTAGCGGGTACACCGGGGAGCTGTTTTTT. Encoded protein: CASETSGYTGELFF.

The chain is built from TRBV28 and TRBJ1-1; 7 bases agree with TRBD1. Germline V lookup: CDR1 MDHEN, CDR2 SYDVKM. The J segment lost 5 bases and the V segment lost 3 bases, leaving 9 bases of the junction unmatched. The CDR3 has 15 amino acids. The DNA of the CDR3 is TGTGCCAGCAGTTTTCAAGGGGGCCGGTGGACTGAAGCTTTCTTT. Translating gives CASSFQGGRWTEAFF.

V usage is TRBV19 and J usage is TRBJ1-5; 8 nucleotides match TRBD1. Germline V CDR1 and CDR2: LNHDA, SQIVND (reference sequence). The CDR3 totals 13 residues. The V gene end was trimmed by 6 bases and the J gene end by 7 bases; junction bases not matched to a gene: 5. The CDR3 region has the DNA TGTGCCAGTAGAGGACAGGGATACCAGCCCCAGCATTTT. Encoded protein: CASRGQGYQPQHF.